These T cell receptor beta chains were read from a single sample in a study of shared clonotypes between healthy human individuals. Clones were read by immunoSEQ multiplex PCR, and TCRdb kept only the in-frame ones, dropping some. The repertoire has some 470,000 clones, 60% to 85% of them found once; the top ten carry approximately 12%. Sequencing was done on a sample of PBMCs. Receptors were obtained from a woman aged 40-49 years in good health. Some clones in this sample may be carry-over from other donors' samples. Both conserved end residues are part of each CDR3. Fields, in order: clone size, CDR3 length, V gene, J gene, D gene, CDR3 protein, CDR3 DNA. A D gene is named only where the DNA matches it firmly. Clone size appears in some rows only: once, few, many, or a class for an expanded clone.

once	15	TRBV28	TRBJ2-7	TRBD2	CASGSAGTSEYEQYF	TGTGCCAGCGGGTCCGCCGGGACTAGCGAGTACGAGCAGTACTTC
.	16	TRBV7-2	TRBJ1-4	TRBD1	CASSLGQRATNEKLFF	TGTGCCAGCAGCTTGGGACAGAGAGCAACTAATGAAAAACTGTTTTTT
.	13	TRBV18	TRBJ2-7	.	CASSPRASYEQYF	TGTGCCAGCTCACCCCGGGCCTCCTACGAGCAGTACTTC
.	12	TRBV30	TRBJ2-7	.	CAWSRGRDEQYF	TGTGCCTGGAGCAGGGGCCGGGACGAGCAGTACTTC
.	13	TRBV30	TRBJ2-7	.	CAWRGTRTSEQYF	TGTGCCTGGAGAGGGACACGGACGTCCGAGCAGTACTTC
.	13	TRBV2	TRBJ2-3	.	CASSPRSPDTQYF	TGTGCCAGCAGCCCAAGGAGCCCCGATACGCAGTATTTT
once	15	TRBV6-5	TRBJ1-5	TRBD1	CASSYSNRGDQPQHF	TGTGCCAGCAGTTACTCGAACAGGGGTGACCAGCCCCAGCATTTT
.	17	TRBV5-1	TRBJ2-5	TRBD2	CASSPGLAGGTVETQYF	TGCGCCAGCAGTCCGGGACTAGCGGGAGGAACGGTAGAGACCCAGTACTTC
.	14	TRBV18	TRBJ1-1	.	CASSPDILNTEAFF	TGTGCCAGCTCACCGGACATCCTGAACACTGAAGCTTTCTTT
.	15	TRBV10-3	TRBJ1-1	TRBD1	CAISDGQGRVTEAFF	TGTGCCATCAGTGACGGACAGGGAAGAGTCACTGAAGCTTTCTTT
many	16	TRBV6-5	TRBJ2-1	TRBD1	CASSYSGTGVSNEQFF	TGTGCCAGCAGCTACTCCGGGACAGGGGTATCGAATGAGCAGTTCTTC
.	13	TRBV18	TRBJ1-1	.	CASSPAGDTEAFF	TGTGCCAGCTCACCAGCGGGGGACACTGAAGCTTTCTTT
.	15	TRBV18	TRBJ1-1	.	CASSPNGGMNTEAFF	TGTGCCAGCTCACCTAATGGGGGAATGAACACTGAAGCTTTCTTT
few	14	TRBV7-9	TRBJ1-1	.	CASSWSGSNTEAFF	TGTGCCAGCAGCTGGTCAGGGTCCAACACTGAAGCTTTCTTT
.	11	TRBV2	TRBJ1-2	.	CASRRGYGYTF	TGTGCCAGCAGGCGGGGGTACGGCTACACCTTC
once	15	TRBV5-4	TRBJ2-2	TRBD2	CASSPAGGYTGELFF	TGTGCCAGCAGCCCAGCGGGAGGTTACACCGGGGAGCTGTTTTTT
.	13	TRBV27	TRBJ1-1	.	CASSPNRETEAFF	TGTGCCAGCAGTCCAAACCGGGAAACTGAAGCTTTCTTT
.	14	TRBV30	TRBJ1-1	TRBD1	CAWSDRTGGTEAFF	TGTGCCTGGAGTGACCGGACAGGGGGCACTGAAGCTTTCTTT
few	13	TRBV2	TRBJ2-1	.	CASSVEIGDEQFF	TGTGCCAGCAGTGTAGAGATAGGTGATGAGCAGTTCTTC
.	15	TRBV7-2	TRBJ2-7	.	CASSLGEFWPYEQYF	TGTGCCAGCAGCTTAGGCGAGTTCTGGCCCTACGAGCAGTACTTC
few	13	TRBV6-1	TRBJ2-2	.	CASSRRDTGELFF	TGTGCCAGCAGCCGACGGGACACCGGGGAGCTGTTTTTT
.	15	TRBV2	TRBJ1-6	.	CASSLQGAYNSPLHF	TGTGCCAGCAGCCTACAGGGTGCCTATAATTCACCCCTCCACTTT
once	21	TRBV2	TRBJ2-7	TRBD2	CASTVPGLAGGTPKYSYEQYF	TGTGCCAGCACCGTCCCGGGACTAGCGGGAGGCACTCCAAAATACTCCTACGAGCAGTACTTC
.	13	TRBV29-1	TRBJ2-5	TRBD2	CSARTSMGETQYF	TGCAGCGCTAGGACTAGCATGGGAGAGACCCAGTACTTC
.	14	TRBV5-1	TRBJ2-2	.	CASSFDLNTGELFF	TGCGCCAGCAGTTTCGACTTGAACACCGGGGAGCTGTTTTTT
.	13	TRBV19	TRBJ1-1	.	CASSLGSETEAFF	TGTGCCAGTAGTCTCGGGAGCGAAACTGAAGCTTTCTTT
.	17	TRBV5-1	TRBJ2-2	TRBD2	CASSPGTSGLNTGELFF	TGCGCCAGCAGCCCGGGGACTAGCGGACTGAACACCGGGGAGCTGTTTTTT
.	11	TRBV11-1	TRBJ2-7	.	CASSFGHEQYF	TGTGCCAGCAGCTTCGGCCACGAGCAGTACTTC
.	15	TRBV7-2	TRBJ1-3	.	CASSLPRTVGNTIYF	TGTGCCAGCAGCTTACCCAGAACAGTTGGAAACACCATATATTTT
.	17	TRBV7-3	TRBJ2-1	TRBD2	CASSLTNAGVGYNEQFF	TGTGCCAGCAGCTTAACGAATGCGGGAGTGGGTTACAATGAGCAGTTCTTC
once	15	TRBV7-3	TRBJ1-1	.	CASSLTGGGNTEAFF	TGTGCCAGCAGCTTAACTGGAGGTGGAAACACTGAAGCTTTCTTT
.	13	TRBV5-1	TRBJ2-5	.	CASSLGLGETQYF	TGCGCCAGCAGCTTGGGTCTCGGGGAGACCCAGTACTTC
.	14	TRBV29-1	TRBJ2-1	TRBD2	CSVESSGAYNEQFF	TGCAGCGTTGAGTCTAGCGGGGCATACAATGAGCAGTTCTTC
.	15	TRBV11-2	TRBJ2-7	TRBD1	CASSGQGQGIYEQYF	TGTGCCAGCAGTGGCCAGGGACAGGGGATCTACGAGCAGTACTTC
.	15	TRBV10-3	TRBJ2-1	TRBD2	CAINSGLAGRGEQFF	TGTGCCATCAACTCGGGACTAGCGGGACGTGGTGAGCAGTTCTTC
.	14	TRBV30	TRBJ1-3	.	CAWSSPGQGNTIYF	TGTGCCTGGAGTTCCCCCGGACAAGGAAACACCATATATTTT
.	16	TRBV27	TRBJ2-5	.	CASSIRGQLYQETQYF	TGTGCCAGCAGTATCAGGGGACAATTGTACCAAGAGACCCAGTACTTC
.	11	TRBV6-5	TRBJ2-1	.	CASRMDYEQFF	TGTGCCAGCAGGATGGACTATGAGCAGTTCTTC
.	15	TRBV9	TRBJ2-3	.	CASSPRDGNIDTQYF	TGTGCCAGCAGCCCCCGGGACGGCAACATCGATACGCAGTATTTT
few	17	TRBV4-1	TRBJ2-1	TRBD2	CASSQDQRLAGYNEQFF	TGCGCCAGCAGCCAAGATCAGCGACTAGCGGGTTACAATGAGCAGTTCTTC
once	14	TRBV25-1	TRBJ2-3	.	CASSDTASTDTQYF	TGTGCCAGCAGTGACACAGCTAGCACAGATACGCAGTATTTT
.	13	TRBV5-1	TRBJ1-2	.	CASSLAGLGGYTF	TGCGCCAGCAGCTTGGCGGGGTTGGGTGGCTACACCTTC
.	13	TRBV19	TRBJ2-4	.	CASSIRVENIQYF	TGTGCCAGTAGTATACGGGTAGAAAACATTCAGTACTTC
.	18	TRBV5-4	TRBJ2-7	TRBD2	CASSYGLAGGGGAREQYF	TGTGCCAGCAGCTACGGACTAGCGGGAGGAGGGGGAGCGAGAGAGCAGTACTTC
few	15	TRBV27	TRBJ2-2	TRBD1	CASSYRGQLTGELFF	TGTGCCAGCAGCTACAGGGGGCAGTTAACCGGGGAGCTGTTTTTT
.	12	TRBV30	TRBJ2-7	.	CASTTATYKQYF	TGTGCCTCGACAACAGCTACCTACAAGCAGTACTTC
.	16	TRBV2	TRBJ2-7	TRBD2	CASRPTTSGRGNEQYF	TGTGCCAGCAGGCCGACTACTAGCGGGAGGGGGAACGAGCAGTACTTC
.	18	TRBV18	TRBJ1-1	TRBD1	CASSPRTGGAGVNTEAFF	TGTGCCAGCTCACCACGGACAGGGGGCGCAGGAGTGAACACTGAAGCTTTCTTT